Listed below are T cell receptor beta chains from one sample, sequenced in a study of blood T cell repertoires in COVID-19. The table came from immunoSEQ multiplex PCR; TCRdb's copy has only in-frame clones and leaves some out. The sample records fewer than 150,000 clones, about four fifths being singletons. Sequencing used peripheral blood. Receptors were obtained from a man aged 65 to 79 with acute or convalescent COVID-19. The CDR3 runs from the conserved cysteine through the conserved F or W. Fields, in order: CDR3 protein, J gene, V gene, clone size. Some rows have no size entry. The others give once, few or many, or a class for an expanded clone.

CDR3: CASSISGGDTEAFF; J: TRBJ1-1; V: TRBV7-3; size: .
CDR3: CASSQDGPRGGPTNEKLFF; J: TRBJ1-4; V: TRBV4-1; size: .
CDR3: CASSLVQNQPQHF; J: TRBJ1-5; V: TRBV27; size: .
CDR3: CASSQETGQLYSYEQYF; J: TRBJ2-7; V: TRBV4-3; size: .
CDR3: CASNQIGVGEQYF; J: TRBJ2-7; V: TRBV6-5; size: .
CDR3: CASSNQGSYGYTF; J: TRBJ1-2; V: TRBV7-6; size: .
CDR3: CSVVGNRGPYEQYF; J: TRBJ2-7; V: TRBV29-1; size: .
CDR3: CASTRWTLSEAFF; J: TRBJ1-1; V: TRBV14; size: .
CDR3: CATSRVRDRGYNEQFF; J: TRBJ2-1; V: TRBV15; size: .
CDR3: CASSPDRIGYTF; J: TRBJ1-2; V: TRBV5-4; size: .
CDR3: CASRTGQGANGYTF; J: TRBJ1-2; V: TRBV28; size: .
CDR3: CASSPRQGAISNQPQHF; J: TRBJ1-5; V: TRBV19; size: few
CDR3: CAISGGTGGAYEQYF; J: TRBJ2-7; V: TRBV10-3; size: few
CDR3: CASSQDPGRGPHNQPQHF; J: TRBJ1-5; V: TRBV3-1/TRBV3-2; size: .
CDR3: CATSDSGTDTQYF; J: TRBJ2-3; V: TRBV24-1; size: .
CDR3: CASSFRLAGHNEQFF; J: TRBJ2-1; V: TRBV5-6; size: .
CDR3: CASSFTALQAPNEKLFF; J: TRBJ1-4; V: TRBV7-9; size: .
CDR3: CAIGAAASSLVDEQFF; J: TRBJ2-1; V: TRBV10-3; size: once
CDR3: CASSSRGGGELFF; J: TRBJ2-2; V: TRBV11-3; size: .
CDR3: CASSYSSLASQYF; J: TRBJ2-3; V: TRBV6-2/TRBV6-3; size: .
CDR3: CASSQALPTGVLGISYNEQFF; J: TRBJ2-1; V: TRBV4-3; size: .
CDR3: CASSTTGGAPYAYTF; J: TRBJ1-2; V: TRBV6-5; size: .
CDR3: CASSLQGADEQFF; J: TRBJ2-1; V: TRBV5-1; size: .
CDR3: CASSSGTGYEQYF; J: TRBJ2-7; V: TRBV6-6; size: .
CDR3: CASSLAGTANTGELFF; J: TRBJ2-2; V: TRBV7-2; size: .
CDR3: CASSPGIDQPQHF; J: TRBJ1-5; V: TRBV11-3; size: .
CDR3: CASSQGTGWSTEAFF; J: TRBJ1-1; V: TRBV3-1/TRBV3-2; size: .
CDR3: CASSSQQGGELFF; J: TRBJ1-4; V: TRBV6-4; size: .
CDR3: CASSPPDTYGYTF; J: TRBJ1-2; V: TRBV18; size: .
CDR3: CASSGDRRSPLHF; J: TRBJ1-6; V: TRBV7-2; size: .
CDR3: CASSYSTGGDAFF; J: TRBJ1-1; V: TRBV6-2/TRBV6-3; size: .
CDR3: CASSHYLYEQYF; J: TRBJ2-7; V: TRBV3-1/TRBV3-2; size: .
CDR3: CASSLSGGYTF; J: TRBJ1-2; V: TRBV5-6; size: .